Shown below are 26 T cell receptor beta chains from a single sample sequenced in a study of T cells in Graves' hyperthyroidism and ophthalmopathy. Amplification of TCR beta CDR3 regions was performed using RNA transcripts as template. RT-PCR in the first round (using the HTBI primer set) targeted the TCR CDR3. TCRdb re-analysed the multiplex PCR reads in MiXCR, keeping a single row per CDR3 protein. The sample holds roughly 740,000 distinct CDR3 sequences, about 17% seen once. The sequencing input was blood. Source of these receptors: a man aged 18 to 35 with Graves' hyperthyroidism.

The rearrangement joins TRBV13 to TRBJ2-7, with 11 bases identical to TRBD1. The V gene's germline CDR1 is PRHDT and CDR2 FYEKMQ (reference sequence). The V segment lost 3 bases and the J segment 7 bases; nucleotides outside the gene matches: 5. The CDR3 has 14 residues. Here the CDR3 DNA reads TGTGCCAGCAGCTTCCGGACAGGGGGCAAGGAGCAGTACTTC. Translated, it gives CASSFRTGGKEQYF.

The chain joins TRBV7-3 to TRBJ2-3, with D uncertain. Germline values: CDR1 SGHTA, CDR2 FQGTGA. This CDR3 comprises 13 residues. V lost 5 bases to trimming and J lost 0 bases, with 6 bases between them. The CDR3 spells CASSTSSTDTQYF. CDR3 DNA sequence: TGTGCCAGCAGCACCTCGAGCACAGATACGCAGTATTTT.

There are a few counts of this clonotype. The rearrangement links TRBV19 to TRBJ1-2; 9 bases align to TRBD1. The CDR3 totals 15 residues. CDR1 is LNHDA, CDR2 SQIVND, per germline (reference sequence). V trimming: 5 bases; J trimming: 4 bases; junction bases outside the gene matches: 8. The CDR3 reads CASSPGQGPSYGYTF. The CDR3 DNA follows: TGTGCCAGTAGTCCCGGACAGGGGCCTTCCTATGGCTACACCTTC.

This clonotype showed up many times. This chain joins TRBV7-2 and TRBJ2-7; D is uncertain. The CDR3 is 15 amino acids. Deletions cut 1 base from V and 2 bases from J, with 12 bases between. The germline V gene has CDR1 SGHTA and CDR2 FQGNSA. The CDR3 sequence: CASSLGQRVTYEQYF. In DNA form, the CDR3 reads TGTGCCAGCAGCTTAGGGCAGAGAGTAACCTACGAGCAGTACTTC.

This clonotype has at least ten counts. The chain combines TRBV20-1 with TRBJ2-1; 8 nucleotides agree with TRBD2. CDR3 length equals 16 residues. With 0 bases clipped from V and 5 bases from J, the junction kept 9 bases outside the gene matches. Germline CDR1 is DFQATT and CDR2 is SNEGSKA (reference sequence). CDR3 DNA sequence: TGCAGTGCTAGAGATGGGACCCAACTAGCGGACAATGAGCAGTTCTTC. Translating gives CSARDGTQLADNEQFF.

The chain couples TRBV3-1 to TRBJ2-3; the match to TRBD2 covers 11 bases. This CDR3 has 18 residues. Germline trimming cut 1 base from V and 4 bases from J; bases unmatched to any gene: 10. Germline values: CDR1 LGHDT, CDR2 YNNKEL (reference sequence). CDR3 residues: CASSQVVTSGRGADTQYF. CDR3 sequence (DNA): TGTGCCAGCAGCCAAGTTGTAACTAGCGGGAGAGGGGCAGATACGCAGTATTTT.

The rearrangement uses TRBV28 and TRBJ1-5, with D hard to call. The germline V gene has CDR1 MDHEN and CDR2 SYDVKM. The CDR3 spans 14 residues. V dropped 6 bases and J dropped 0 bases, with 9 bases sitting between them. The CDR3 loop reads CASSQTPSNQPQHF. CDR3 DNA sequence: TGTGCCAGCAGCCAGACACCTAGCAATCAGCCCCAGCATTTT.

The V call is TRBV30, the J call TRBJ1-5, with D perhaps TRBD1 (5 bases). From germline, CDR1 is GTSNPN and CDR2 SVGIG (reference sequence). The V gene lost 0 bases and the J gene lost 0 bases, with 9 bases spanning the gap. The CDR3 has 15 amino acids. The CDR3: CAWSVRGYSNQPQHF. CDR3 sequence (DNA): TGTGCCTGGAGTGTTAGGGGTTATAGCAATCAGCCCCAGCATTTT.

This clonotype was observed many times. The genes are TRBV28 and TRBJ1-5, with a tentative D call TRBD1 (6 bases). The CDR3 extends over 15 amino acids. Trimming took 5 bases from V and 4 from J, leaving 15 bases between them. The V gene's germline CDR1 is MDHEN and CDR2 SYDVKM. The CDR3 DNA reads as TGTGCCAGCAGTACCCTCAGGGGAGGTAATCAGCCCCAGCATTTT. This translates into CASSTLRGGNQPQHF.

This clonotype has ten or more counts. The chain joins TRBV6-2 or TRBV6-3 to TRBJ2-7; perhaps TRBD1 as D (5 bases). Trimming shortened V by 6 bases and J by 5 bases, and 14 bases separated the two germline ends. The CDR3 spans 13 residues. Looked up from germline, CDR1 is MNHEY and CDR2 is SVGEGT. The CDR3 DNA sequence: TGTGCCAGCAGGGACACGACCCCCCACGAGCAGTACTTC. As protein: CASRDTTPHEQYF.

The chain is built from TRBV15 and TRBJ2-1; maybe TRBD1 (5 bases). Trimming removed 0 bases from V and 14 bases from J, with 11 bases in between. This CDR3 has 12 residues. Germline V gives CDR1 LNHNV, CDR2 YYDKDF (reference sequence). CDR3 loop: CATSRDGALKFF. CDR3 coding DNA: TGTGCCACCAGCAGAGATGGGGCTTTAAAGTTCTTC.

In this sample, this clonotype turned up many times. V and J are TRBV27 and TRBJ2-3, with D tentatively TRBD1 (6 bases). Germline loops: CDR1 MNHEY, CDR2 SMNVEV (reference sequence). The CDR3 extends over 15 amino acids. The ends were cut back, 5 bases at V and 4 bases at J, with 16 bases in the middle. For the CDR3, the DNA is TGTGCCAGCAGTCCGGACAGAGTTGGGCCAGATACGCAGTATTTT. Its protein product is CASSPDRVGPDTQYF.

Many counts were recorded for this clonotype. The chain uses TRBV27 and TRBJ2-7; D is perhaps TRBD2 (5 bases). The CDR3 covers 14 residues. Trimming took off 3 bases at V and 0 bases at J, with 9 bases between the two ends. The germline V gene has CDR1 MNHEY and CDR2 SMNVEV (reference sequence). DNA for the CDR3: TGTGCCAGCAGTTTTGCTAGCAGCTCCTACGAGCAGTACTTC. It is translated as CASSFASSSYEQYF.

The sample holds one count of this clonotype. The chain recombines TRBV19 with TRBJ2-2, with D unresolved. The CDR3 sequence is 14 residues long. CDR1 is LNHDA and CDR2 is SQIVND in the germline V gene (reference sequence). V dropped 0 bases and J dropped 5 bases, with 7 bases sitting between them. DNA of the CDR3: TGTGCCAGTAGTATAGACCGGTGGACCGGGGAGCTGTTTTTT. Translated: CASSIDRWTGELFF. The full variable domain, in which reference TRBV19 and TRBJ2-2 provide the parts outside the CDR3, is DGGITQSPKYLFRKEGQNVTLSCEQNLNHDAMYWYRQDPGQGLRLIYYSQIVNDFQKGDIAEGYSVSREKKESFPLTVTSAQKNPTAFYLCASSIDRWTGELFFGEGSRLTVL.

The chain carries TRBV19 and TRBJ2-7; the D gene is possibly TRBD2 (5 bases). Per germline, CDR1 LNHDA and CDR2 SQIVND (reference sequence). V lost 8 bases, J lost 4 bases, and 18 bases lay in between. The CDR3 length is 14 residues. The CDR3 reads CASSFWGDAYEQYF. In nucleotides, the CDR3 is TGTGCCAGTTCCTTTTGGGGAGACGCATACGAGCAGTACTTC.

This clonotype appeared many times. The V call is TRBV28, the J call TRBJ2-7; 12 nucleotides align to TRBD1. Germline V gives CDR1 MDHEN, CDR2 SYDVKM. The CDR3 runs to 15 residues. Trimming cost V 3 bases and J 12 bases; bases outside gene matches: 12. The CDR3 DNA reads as TGTGCCAGCAGTTTTTACTCCGGGACAGGGGGCGAGGTGTACTTC. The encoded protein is CASSFYSGTGGEVYF.

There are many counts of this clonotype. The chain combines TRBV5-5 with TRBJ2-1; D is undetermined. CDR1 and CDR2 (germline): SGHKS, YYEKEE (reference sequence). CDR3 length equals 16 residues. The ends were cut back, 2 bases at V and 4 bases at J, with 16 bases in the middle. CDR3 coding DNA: TGTGCCAGCAGCTTCGGCAGGCCAAGAATATACAATGAGCAGTTCTTC. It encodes CASSFGRPRIYNEQFF.

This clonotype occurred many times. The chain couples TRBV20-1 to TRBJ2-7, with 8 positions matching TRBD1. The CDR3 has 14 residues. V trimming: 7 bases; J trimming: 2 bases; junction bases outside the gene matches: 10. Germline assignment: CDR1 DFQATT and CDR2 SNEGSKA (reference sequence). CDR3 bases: TGCAGTGTTGTAGATGGGACAGGCGCCTACGAGCAGTACTTC. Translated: CSVVDGTGAYEQYF.

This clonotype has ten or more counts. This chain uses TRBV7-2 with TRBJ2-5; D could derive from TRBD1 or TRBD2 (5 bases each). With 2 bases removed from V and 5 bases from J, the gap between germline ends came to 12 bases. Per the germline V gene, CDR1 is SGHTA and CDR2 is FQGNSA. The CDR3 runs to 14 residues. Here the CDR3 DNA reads TGTGCCAGCAGCTTATACGGGGCGGGCGAGACCCAGTACTTC. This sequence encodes CASSLYGAGETQYF. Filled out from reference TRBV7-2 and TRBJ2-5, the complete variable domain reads GAGVSQSPSNKVTEKGKDVELRCDPISGHTALYWYRQSLGQGLEFLIYFQGNSAPDKSGLPSDRFSAERTGGSVSTLTIQRTQQEDSAVYLCASSLYGAGETQYFGPGTRLLVL.

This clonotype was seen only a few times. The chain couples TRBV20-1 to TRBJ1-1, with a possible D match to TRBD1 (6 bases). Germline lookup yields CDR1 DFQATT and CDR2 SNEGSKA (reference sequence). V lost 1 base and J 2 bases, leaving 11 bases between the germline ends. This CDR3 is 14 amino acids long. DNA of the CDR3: TGCAGTGCTAGAGTCGGGGGCACTAACACTGAAGCTTTCTTT. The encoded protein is CSARVGGTNTEAFF.

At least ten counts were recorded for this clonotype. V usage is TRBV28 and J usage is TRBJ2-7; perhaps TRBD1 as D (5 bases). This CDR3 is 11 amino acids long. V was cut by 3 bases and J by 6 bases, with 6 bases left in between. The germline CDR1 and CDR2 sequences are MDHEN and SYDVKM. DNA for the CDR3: TGTGCCAGCAGTTTCAGGGTCGAGCAGTACTTC. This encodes CASSFRVEQYF.

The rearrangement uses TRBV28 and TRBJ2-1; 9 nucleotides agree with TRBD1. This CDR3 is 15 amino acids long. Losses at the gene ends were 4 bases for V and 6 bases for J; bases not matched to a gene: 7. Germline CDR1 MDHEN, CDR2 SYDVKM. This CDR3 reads CASSYMGDRVNEQFF. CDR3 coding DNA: TGTGCCAGCAGTTACATGGGGGACAGGGTCAATGAGCAGTTCTTC.

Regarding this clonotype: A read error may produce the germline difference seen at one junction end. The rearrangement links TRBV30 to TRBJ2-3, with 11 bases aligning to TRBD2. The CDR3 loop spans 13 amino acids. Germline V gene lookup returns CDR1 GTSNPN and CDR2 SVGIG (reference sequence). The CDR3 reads CTWGSGRGDTQYF. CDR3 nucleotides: TGTACCTGGGGTAGCGGGAGGGGAGATACGCAGTATTTT.

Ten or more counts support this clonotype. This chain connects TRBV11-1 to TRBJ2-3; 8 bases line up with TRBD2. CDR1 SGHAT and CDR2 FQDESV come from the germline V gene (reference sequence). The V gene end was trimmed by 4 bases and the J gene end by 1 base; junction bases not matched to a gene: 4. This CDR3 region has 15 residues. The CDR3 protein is CASSSPGLGTDTQYF. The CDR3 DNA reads TGTGCCAGCAGCTCTCCGGGACTAGGCACAGATACGCAGTATTTT.

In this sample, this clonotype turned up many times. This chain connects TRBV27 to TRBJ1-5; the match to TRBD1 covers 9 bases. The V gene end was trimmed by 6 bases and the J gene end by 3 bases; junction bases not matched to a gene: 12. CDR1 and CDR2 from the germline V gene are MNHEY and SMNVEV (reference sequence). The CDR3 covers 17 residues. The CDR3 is CASSPFSGTGINQPQHF. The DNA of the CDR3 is TGTGCCAGCAGCCCCTTCTCCGGGACAGGGATCAATCAGCCCCAGCATTTT.

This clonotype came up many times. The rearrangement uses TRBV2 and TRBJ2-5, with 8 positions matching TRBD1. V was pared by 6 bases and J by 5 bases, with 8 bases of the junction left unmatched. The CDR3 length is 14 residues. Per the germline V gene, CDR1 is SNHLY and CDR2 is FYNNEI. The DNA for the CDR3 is TGTGCCAGCAGAAGCAGGGGGCTTTATGAGACCCAGTACTTC. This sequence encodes CASRSRGLYETQYF.